Sequencing of this T cell receptor beta chain was carried out in a study of glioma-infiltrating T cells after dendritic cell vaccination. Study-level background: Between about 2003 and 2012, patients got autologous tumor lysate-pulsed dendritic cell vaccines.

The CDR3 contains 13 residues. The V and J ends lost 3 bases and 3 bases respectively, with 9 bases between them. CDR1 and CDR2 from the germline V gene are MNHEY and SMNVEV (reference sequence). Regarding this clone: Its antigen remains unidentified.

Study observations and caveats: Survival was not directly related to TCR clonality in these patients.

As for time point: after dendritic cell vaccination, including at tumor progression/relapse. PBMC were collected before vaccination, two weeks after the third vaccination, and at progression. The primer mix had 60 V beta and 13 J beta primers. Libraries were prepared by immunoSEQ multiplex PCR; TCRdb keeps only in-frame clonotypes and omits some of them. The repertoire holds 45,000 to 60,000 clones, with about 80% as singletons. The chain carries TRBV27 and TRBJ2-7; D is uncertain. The sequencing used blood, collected after dendritic cell vaccination. This sequence was found in a human donor with glioblastoma. This chain's CDR3 is CASSLSRFYEQYF. CDR3 nucleotide sequence: TGTGCCAGCAGTTTGTCCAGGTTCTACGAGCAGTACTTC.